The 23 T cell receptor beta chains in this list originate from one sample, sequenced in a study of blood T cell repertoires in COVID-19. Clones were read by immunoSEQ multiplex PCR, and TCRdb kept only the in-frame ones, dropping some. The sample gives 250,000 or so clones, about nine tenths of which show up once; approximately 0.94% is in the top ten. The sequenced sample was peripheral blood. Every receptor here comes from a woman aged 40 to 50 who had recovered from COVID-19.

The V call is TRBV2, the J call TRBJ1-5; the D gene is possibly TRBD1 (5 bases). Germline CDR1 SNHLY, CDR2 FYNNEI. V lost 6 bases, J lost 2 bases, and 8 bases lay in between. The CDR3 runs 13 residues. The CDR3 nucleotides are TGTGCCAGCAGGGGGCCGGGCAATCAGCCCCAGCATTTT. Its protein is CASRGPGNQPQHF.

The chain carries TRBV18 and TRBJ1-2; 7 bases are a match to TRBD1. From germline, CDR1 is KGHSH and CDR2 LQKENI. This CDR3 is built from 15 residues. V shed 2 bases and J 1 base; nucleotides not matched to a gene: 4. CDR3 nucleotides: TGTGCCAGCTCACCAGGACAGGCGGATAACTATGGCTACACCTTC. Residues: CASSPGQADNYGYTF.

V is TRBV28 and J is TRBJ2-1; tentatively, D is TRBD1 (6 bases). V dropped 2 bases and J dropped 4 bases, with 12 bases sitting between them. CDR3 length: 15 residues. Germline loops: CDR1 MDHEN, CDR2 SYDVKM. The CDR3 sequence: CASSLTGSNYNEQFF. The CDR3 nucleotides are TGTGCCAGCAGTTTAACAGGGTCAAATTACAATGAGCAGTTCTTC.

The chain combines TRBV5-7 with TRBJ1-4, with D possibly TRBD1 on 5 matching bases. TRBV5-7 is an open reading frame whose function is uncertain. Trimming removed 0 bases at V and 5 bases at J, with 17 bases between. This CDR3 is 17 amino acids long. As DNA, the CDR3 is TGTGCCAGCAGCTTGGATACCAGCAGGGACTCGAATGAAAAACTGTTTTTT. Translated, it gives CASSLDTSRDSNEKLFF.

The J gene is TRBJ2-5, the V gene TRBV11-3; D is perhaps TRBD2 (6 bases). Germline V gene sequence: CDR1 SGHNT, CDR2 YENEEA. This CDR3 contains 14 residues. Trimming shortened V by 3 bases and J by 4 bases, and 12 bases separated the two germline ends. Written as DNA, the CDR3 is TGTGCCAGCAGCTTTGGGTCGGGGGTAGAGACCCAGTACTTC. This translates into CASSFGSGVETQYF. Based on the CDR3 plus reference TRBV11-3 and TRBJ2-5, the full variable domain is EAGVVQSPRYKIIEKKQPVAFWCNPISGHNTLYWYLQNLGQGPELLIRYENEEAVDDSQLPKDRFSAERLKGVDSTLKIQPAELGDSAVYLCASSFGSGVETQYFGPGTRLLVL.

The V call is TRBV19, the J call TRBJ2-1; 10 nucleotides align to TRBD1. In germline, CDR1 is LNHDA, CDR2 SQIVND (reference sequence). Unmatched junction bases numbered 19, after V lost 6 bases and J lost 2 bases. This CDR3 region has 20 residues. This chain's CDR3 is CASSPQDRGWVGTTYNEQFF. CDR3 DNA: TGTGCCAGTAGCCCCCAGGACAGGGGGTGGGTGGGGACTACCTACAATGAGCAGTTCTTC.

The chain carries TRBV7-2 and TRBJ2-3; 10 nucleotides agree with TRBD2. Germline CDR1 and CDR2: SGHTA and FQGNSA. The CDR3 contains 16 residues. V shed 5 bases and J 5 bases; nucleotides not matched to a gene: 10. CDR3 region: CASSDGLAAPGDTQYF. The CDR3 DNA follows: TGTGCCAGCAGCGACGGACTAGCGGCCCCTGGAGATACGCAGTATTTT. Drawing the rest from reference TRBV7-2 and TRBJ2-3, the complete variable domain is GAGVSQSPSNKVTEKGKDVELRCDPISGHTALYWYRQSLGQGLEFLIYFQGNSAPDKSGLPSDRFSAERTGGSVSTLTIQRTQQEDSAVYLCASSDGLAAPGDTQYFGPGTRLTVL.

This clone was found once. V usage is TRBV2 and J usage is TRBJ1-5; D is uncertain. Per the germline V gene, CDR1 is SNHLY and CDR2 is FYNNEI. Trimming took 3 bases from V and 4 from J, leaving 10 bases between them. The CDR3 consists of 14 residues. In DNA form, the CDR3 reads TGTGCCAGCAGTGAGAGACACCCAAATCAGCCCCAGCATTTT. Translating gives CASSERHPNQPQHF.

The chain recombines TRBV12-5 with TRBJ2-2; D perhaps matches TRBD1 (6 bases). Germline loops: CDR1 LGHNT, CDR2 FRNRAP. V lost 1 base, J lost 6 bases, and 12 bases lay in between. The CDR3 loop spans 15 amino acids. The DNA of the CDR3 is TGTGCTAGTGGTTTGGGGACAGCGATAGCCGGGGAGCTGTTTTTT. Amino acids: CASGLGTAIAGELFF.

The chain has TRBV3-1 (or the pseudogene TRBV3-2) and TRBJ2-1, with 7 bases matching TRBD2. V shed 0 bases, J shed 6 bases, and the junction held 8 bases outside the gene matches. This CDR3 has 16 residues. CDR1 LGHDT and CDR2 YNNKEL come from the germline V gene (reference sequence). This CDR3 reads CASSQEGSGTSNEQFF. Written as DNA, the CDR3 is TGTGCCAGCAGCCAAGAAGGCAGCGGGACGTCCAATGAGCAGTTCTTC.

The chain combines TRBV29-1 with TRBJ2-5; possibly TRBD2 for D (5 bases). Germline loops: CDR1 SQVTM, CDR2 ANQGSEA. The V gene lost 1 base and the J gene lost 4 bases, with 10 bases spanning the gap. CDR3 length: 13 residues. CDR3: CSVEVTGVETQYF. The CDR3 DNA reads TGCAGCGTTGAAGTGACCGGGGTAGAGACCCAGTACTTC.

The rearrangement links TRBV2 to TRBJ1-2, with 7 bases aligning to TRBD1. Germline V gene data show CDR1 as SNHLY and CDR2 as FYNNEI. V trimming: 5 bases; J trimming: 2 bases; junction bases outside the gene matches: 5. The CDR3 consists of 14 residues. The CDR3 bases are TGTGCCAGCAGTCTAGGGGGCTACAACTATGGCTACACCTTC. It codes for CASSLGGYNYGYTF.

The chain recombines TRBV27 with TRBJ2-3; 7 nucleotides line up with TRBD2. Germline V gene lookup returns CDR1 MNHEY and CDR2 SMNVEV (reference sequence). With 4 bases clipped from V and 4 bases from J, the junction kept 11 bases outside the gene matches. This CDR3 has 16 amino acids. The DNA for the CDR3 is TGTGCCAGCAGTTGGAGGGTGGGGACTACCTCAGATACGCAGTATTTT. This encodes CASSWRVGTTSDTQYF.

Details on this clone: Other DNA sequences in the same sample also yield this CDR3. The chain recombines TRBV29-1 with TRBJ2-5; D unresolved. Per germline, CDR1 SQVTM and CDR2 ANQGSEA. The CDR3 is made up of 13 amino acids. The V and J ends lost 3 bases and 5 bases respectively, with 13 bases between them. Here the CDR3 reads CSVEAQPEETQYF. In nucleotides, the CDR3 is TGCAGCGTTGAGGCGCAACCGGAGGAGACCCAGTACTTC.

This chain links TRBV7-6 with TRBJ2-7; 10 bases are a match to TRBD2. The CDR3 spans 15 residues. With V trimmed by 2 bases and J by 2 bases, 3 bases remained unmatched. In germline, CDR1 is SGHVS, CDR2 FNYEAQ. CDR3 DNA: TGTGCCAGCAGCTTAAACAGCGGGAGGGCCTACGAGCAGTACTTC. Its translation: CASSLNSGRAYEQYF.

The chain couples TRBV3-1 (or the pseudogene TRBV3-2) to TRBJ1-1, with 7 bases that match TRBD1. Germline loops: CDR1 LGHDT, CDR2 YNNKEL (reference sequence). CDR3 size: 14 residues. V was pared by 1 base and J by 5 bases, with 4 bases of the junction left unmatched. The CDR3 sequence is CASSQGGQPTEAFF. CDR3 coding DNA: TGTGCCAGCAGCCAAGGGGGACAGCCAACTGAAGCTTTCTTT.

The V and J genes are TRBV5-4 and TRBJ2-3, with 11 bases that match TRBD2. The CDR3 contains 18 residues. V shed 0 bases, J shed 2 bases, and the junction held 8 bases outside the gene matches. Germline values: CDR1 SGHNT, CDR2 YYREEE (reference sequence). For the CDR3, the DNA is TGTGCCAGCAGCTTGGGATGGGGACTAGCGGATTACACAGATACGCAGTATTTT. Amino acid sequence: CASSLGWGLADYTDTQYF.

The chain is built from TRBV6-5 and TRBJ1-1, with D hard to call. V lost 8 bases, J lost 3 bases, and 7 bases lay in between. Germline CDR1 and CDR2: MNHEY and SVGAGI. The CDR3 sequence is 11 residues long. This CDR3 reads CASGRYTEAFF. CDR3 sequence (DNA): TGTGCCAGCGGGAGGTACACTGAAGCTTTCTTT.

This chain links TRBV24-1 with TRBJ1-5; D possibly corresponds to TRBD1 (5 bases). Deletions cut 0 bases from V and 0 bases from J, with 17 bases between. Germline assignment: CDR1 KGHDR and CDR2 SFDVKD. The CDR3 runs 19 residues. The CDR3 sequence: CATSDLCRPTGYSNQPQHF. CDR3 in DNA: TGTGCCACCAGTGATTTGTGTAGGCCCACAGGTTATAGCAATCAGCCCCAGCATTTT.

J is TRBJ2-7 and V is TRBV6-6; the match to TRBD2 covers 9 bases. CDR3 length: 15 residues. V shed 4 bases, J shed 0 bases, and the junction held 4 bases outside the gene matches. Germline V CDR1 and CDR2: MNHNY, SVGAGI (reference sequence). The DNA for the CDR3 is TGTGCCAGCAGTTTTCAAGCGGGAGGCTCCTACGAGCAGTACTTC. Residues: CASSFQAGGSYEQYF.

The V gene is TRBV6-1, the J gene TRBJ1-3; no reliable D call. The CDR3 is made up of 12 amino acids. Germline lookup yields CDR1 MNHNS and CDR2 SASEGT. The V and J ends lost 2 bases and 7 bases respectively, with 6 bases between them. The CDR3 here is CASSEYRNTIYF. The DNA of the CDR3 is TGTGCCAGCAGTGAATATCGGAACACCATATATTTT.

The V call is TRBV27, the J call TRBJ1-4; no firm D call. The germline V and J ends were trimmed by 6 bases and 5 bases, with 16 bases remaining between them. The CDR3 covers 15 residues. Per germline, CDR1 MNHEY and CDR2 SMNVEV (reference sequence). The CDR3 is CASRVRAGVNEKLFF. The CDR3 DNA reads TGTGCCAGCAGGGTACGGGCGGGCGTGAATGAAAAACTGTTTTTT.

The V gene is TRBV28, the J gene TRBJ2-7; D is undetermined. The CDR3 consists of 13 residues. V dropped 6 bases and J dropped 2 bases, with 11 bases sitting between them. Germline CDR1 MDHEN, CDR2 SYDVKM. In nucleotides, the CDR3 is TGTGCCAGCAGCACCCACAGTCCCTACGAGCAGTACTTC. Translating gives CASSTHSPYEQYF.